One T cell receptor beta chain is described in this entry. This record comes from a study of control samples from healthy donors and cancer patients. Sequencing was performed with immunoSEQ multiplex PCR; in TCRdb, only in-frame clones are kept and a portion is missing. Among roughly 120,000 clones listed, over 75% were seen once. The receptor was derived from a man aged 45-65 years in good health. Input material: blood.

The CDR3 sequence is CASSPGGEQYF. The CDR3, as DNA: TGTGCCAGCAGCCCCGGGGGCGAGCAGTACTTC. V gene TRBV27 combines with J gene TRBJ2-7; possibly TRBD2 for D (6 bases). Trimming removed 6 bases at V and 6 bases at J, with 9 bases between. CDR3 length: 11 residues. Germline CDR1 is MNHEY and CDR2 is SMNVEV (reference sequence).